Listed here is a single T cell receptor (beta chain). Its antigen is not identified. Treatment noted: some 19 received Ad26.COV2.S at low or high dose, single or two shots; about 5 received placebo; per-sample allocation not given. Specimen acquisition occurred on day 63 following the initial vaccine or placebo injection. Its platform was an Ad26 vector, and its expressed antigen was Wuhan-strain SARS-CoV-2 spike. Here immunoSEQ multiplex PCR was the method, and the copy in TCRdb shows in-frame clones only, minus some. The sample includes around 250,000 clones, roughly 85% of them seen just once. This entry is derived from a study of Ad26.COV2.S vaccination and SARS-CoV-2 variants. Study-wide context: Once or twice, 56 days apart, Ad26.COV2.S was delivered intramuscularly.

General study results and limits: Once vaccination had occurred, spike-specific CD8+ and CD4+ T cell responses reportedly showed substantial breadth. The study found similar non-spike TCR breadth in vaccine and placebo recipients.

CDR3 length equals 15 residues. Trimming stripped 0 bases from V and 0 bases from J, with 9 bases between. Looked up from germline, CDR1 is MNHNY and CDR2 is SVGAGI (reference sequence). The sequence was obtained from a person between 18 and 59 years old who received the Ad26.COV2.S COVID-19 vaccine or a placebo. V is TRBV6-6 and J is TRBJ2-7; a weak D match, TRBD2 (6 bases). Specimen: peripheral blood, collected in a trial of Ad26.COV2.S vaccine versus placebo. The CDR3, as DNA: TGTGCCAGCAGTTACTCGGGGGGTAGCTCCTACGAGCAGTACGTC. Its translation: CASSYSGGSSYEQYV.